Below are 5 T cell receptor beta chains sequenced from a single sample in a study of cytomegalovirus exposure and HLA in healthy donors. The assay was immunoSEQ multiplex PCR, and TCRdb's table has in-frame clones only and misses some. The sample contains about 240,000 clones, approximately 84% of which appear only once. Sequenced: PBMCs. Source of these receptors: a woman aged 30 to 39 in good health and CMV-seropositive.

This rearrangement joins TRBV5-1 to TRBJ2-7; 9 bases are shared with TRBD1. V was clipped by 2 bases and J by 4 bases; unmatched bases: 7. The CDR3 loop spans 15 amino acids. CDR1 SGHRS and CDR2 YFSETQ come from the germline V gene. In DNA, the CDR3 is TGCGCCAGCAGCTTAGGACAGGGGATAGGTTACGAGCAGTACTTC. Its protein is CASSLGQGIGYEQYF.

The rearrangement links TRBV5-1 to TRBJ2-2; D possibly corresponds to TRBD1 (6 bases). CDR1 and CDR2 (germline): SGHRS, YFSETQ. Trimming removed 0 bases from V and 4 bases from J, with 10 bases in between. There are 15 residues in the CDR3. The CDR3 DNA reads TGCGCCAGCAGCTTGGAGGGGGTAGGCACCGGGGAGCTGTTTTTT. This encodes CASSLEGVGTGELFF.

The rearrangement links TRBV7-2 to TRBJ2-7, with D possibly matching TRBD1 (5 bases). The germline CDR1 and CDR2 sequences are SGHTA and FQGNSA. The CDR3 contains 15 residues. Trimming pared 1 base from V and 5 bases from J, leaving 15 bases between. CDR3: CASSLVSSGFDEQYF. The CDR3 DNA follows: TGTGCCAGCAGCTTAGTATCGTCAGGGTTCGACGAGCAGTACTTC.

The chain links TRBV7-2 to TRBJ2-1; TRBD2 matches 7 bases. This CDR3 is built from 15 residues. Unmatched junction bases numbered 7, after V lost 2 bases and J lost 6 bases. Germline V gene data show CDR1 as SGHTA and CDR2 as FQGNSA. As DNA, the CDR3 is TGTGCCAGCAGCTTACGGACTAGTGAGAGCAATGAGCAGTTCTTC. It translates to CASSLRTSESNEQFF. Based on the CDR3 plus reference TRBV7-2 and TRBJ2-1, the full variable domain is GAGVSQSPSNKVTEKGKDVELRCDPISGHTALYWYRQSLGQGLEFLIYFQGNSAPDKSGLPSDRFSAERTGGSVSTLTIQRTQQEDSAVYLCASSLRTSESNEQFFGPGTRLTVL.

The chain links TRBV2 to TRBJ1-1, with TRBD1 matching over 8 bases. This CDR3 is built from 16 residues. V shed 6 bases, J shed 3 bases, and the junction held 12 bases outside the gene matches. CDR1 SNHLY and CDR2 FYNNEI come from the germline V gene. In nucleotides, the CDR3 is TGTGCCAGCAGGGTTCCCCCGGGACAGGTTTACACTGAAGCTTTCTTT. Residues: CASRVPPGQVYTEAFF.